This TCR beta chain was identified in a study of T cell changes during pregnancy in multiple sclerosis. The germline gives CDR1 SGHDN, CDR2 FVKESK. This CDR3 is 15 amino acids long. Trimming removed 4 bases at V and 5 bases at J, with 17 bases between. This clone was picked up one time. Clones were read by immunoSEQ multiplex PCR, and TCRdb kept only the in-frame ones, dropping some. The sample yields fewer than 65,000 clones, roughly 93% seen once. The genes are TRBV14 and TRBJ1-1; D is perhaps TRBD1 (6 bases). This sequence was found in a female donor with multiple sclerosis, enrolled in a pregnancy study. Sequencing used peripheral blood, obtained in the second trimester of pregnancy. CDR3 bases: TGTGCCAGCAGCCTAGGGGGGGGGATCGTGACTGAAGCTTTCTTT. Translated, it gives CASSLGGGIVTEAFF.